This T cell receptor (beta chain) was sequenced for a study of T cell changes during pregnancy in multiple sclerosis. Germline trimming cut 4 bases from V and 6 bases from J; bases unmatched to any gene: 6. The CDR3 totals 15 residues. Germline V lookup: CDR1 SGDLS, CDR2 YYNGEE. Using immunoSEQ multiplex PCR, the repertoire was profiled, and TCRdb retains in-frame clones only, with some absent. In the table there are around 100,000 clones, 92% of which are singletons. The chain recombines TRBV9 with TRBJ1-6, with 8 bases lining up with TRBD1. The receptor comes from a female donor with multiple sclerosis, enrolled in a pregnancy study. The specimen was peripheral blood, collected after pregnancy. The CDR3 region has the DNA TGTGCCAGCAGCACCGGGGACAGGACTAATTCACCCCTCCACTTT. Its translation is CASSTGDRTNSPLHF. Full variable domain (missing parts from reference TRBV9 and TRBJ1-6): DSGVTQTPKHLITATGQRVTLRCSPRSGDLSVYWYQQSLDQGLQFLIQYYNGEERAKGNILERFSAQQFPDLHSELNLSSLELGDSALYFCASSTGDRTNSPLHFGNGTRLTVT.